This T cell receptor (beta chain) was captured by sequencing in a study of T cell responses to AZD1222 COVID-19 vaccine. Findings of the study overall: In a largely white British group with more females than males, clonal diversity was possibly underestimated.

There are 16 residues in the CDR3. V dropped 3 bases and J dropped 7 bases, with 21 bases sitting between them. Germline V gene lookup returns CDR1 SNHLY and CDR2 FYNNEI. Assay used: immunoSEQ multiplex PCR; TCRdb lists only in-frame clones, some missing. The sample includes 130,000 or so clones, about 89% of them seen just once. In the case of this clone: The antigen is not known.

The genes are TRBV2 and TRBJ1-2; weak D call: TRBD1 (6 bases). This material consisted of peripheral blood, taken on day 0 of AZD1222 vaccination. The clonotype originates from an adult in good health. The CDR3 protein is CASSDRVTGGGGGYTF. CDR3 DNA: TGTGCCAGCAGTGATAGGGTGACAGGAGGCGGGGGTGGCTACACCTTC.